This T cell receptor beta chain was documented in a study of technical replicates of blood from several donors. Clones were sequenced by immunoSEQ multiplex PCR, and TCRdb holds only the in-frame ones, with some missing. This sample yields fewer than 80,000 clones, of which approximately 86% are seen a single time; under 5.5% belongs to the top ten. CDR1 and CDR2 from the germline V gene are SQVTM and ANQGSEA. The length of the CDR3 is 13 residues. J gave up 4 bases and V 6 bases, and 8 bases lay outside the gene matches. The chain links TRBV29-1 to TRBJ1-2; 7 bases agree with TRBD1. This TCR came from a human donor in good health. Some clones in this sample may be carry-over from other donors' samples. Sequences were obtained from PBMCs. CDR3 protein: CSVQGGLSYGYTF. The CDR3 nucleotides are TGCAGCGTCCAGGGGGGTCTCTCCTATGGCTACACCTTC.